The 22 T cell receptor beta chains listed next were all sequenced from one sample in a study of blood T cells in healthy people across ages. Sample-barcoded 5' priming and a J-beta primer mix drove a second PCR of about 6 to 12 cycles. TCRdb re-derived calls from the 5' RACE reads in MiXCR, one entry per CDR3 protein. The sample includes 800,000 to 900,000 distinct CDR3 sequences, 55% to 65% of them seen just once. The specimen sequenced was blood. The receptors derive from a man aged 30 to 45 in good health.

This clonotype showed up just a few times. The rearrangement links TRBV4-2 to TRBJ2-7; possible D gene TRBD2, 6 bases. Germline V lookup: CDR1 LGHNA, CDR2 YNFKEQ. V gave up 0 bases and J gave up 3 bases, with 9 bases separating them. The CDR3 runs 14 residues. In nucleotides, the CDR3 is TGTGCCAGCAGCCAAGATTACGGGGGCTACGAGCAGTACTTC. As protein: CASSQDYGGYEQYF.

The chain is built from TRBV3-1 and TRBJ1-6; D might be TRBD1 (5 bases). The CDR3 runs 15 residues. Germline V gene sequence: CDR1 LGHDT, CDR2 YNNKEL (reference sequence). Trimming left V 8 bases short and J 7 bases short, with 18 bases between. The CDR3, as DNA: TGTGCCAGCGGGTCCGGGGGGAGAGGAAATTCACCCCTCCACTTT. Translated: CASGSGGRGNSPLHF.

In this sample, this clonotype turned up a few times. The rearrangement joins TRBV6-2 or TRBV6-3 to TRBJ2-1; 11 bases are shared with TRBD1. Germline V gene data show CDR1 as MNHEY and CDR2 as SVGEGT. CDR3 length: 15 amino acids. V lost 4 bases, J lost 9 bases, and 8 bases stayed unmatched. CDR3 bases: TGTGCCAGCAGTTTTACAGGACAGGGGGCAGCTGAGCAGTTCTTC. Residues: CASSFTGQGAAEQFF.

The CDR3 DNA is TGTGCCATCAGTTCCAACCAGGGGGCTAACTATGGCTACACCTTC. As protein: CAISSNQGANYGYTF. This chain joins TRBV10-3 and TRBJ1-2; 7 nucleotides agree with TRBD1. The length of the CDR3 is 15 residues. After removal of 5 bases from V and 0 bases from J, the junction contained 6 bases not matched to a gene. CDR1 is ENHRY and CDR2 is SYGVKD in the germline V gene.

The rearrangement uses TRBV6-5 and TRBJ1-2; maybe TRBD1 (6 bases). The ends were cut back, 0 bases at V and 3 bases at J, with 17 bases in the middle. The CDR3 sequence is 17 residues long. CDR1 MNHEY and CDR2 SVGAGI come from the germline V gene. The DNA for the CDR3 is TGTGCCAGCAGTTACTCCTTCCTTGGGGGCGAGGACTATGGCTACACCTTC. The encoded protein is CASSYSFLGGEDYGYTF.

This clonotype was seen at least ten times. The V and J genes are TRBV5-1 and TRBJ2-5; 7 bases agree with TRBD2. This CDR3 has 15 residues. J gave up 1 base and V 4 bases, and 7 bases lay outside the gene matches. Per the germline V gene, CDR1 is SGHRS and CDR2 is YFSETQ. CDR3 protein: CASSALGGGQETQYF. CDR3 nucleotides: TGCGCCAGCAGCGCCTTGGGCGGGGGCCAAGAGACCCAGTACTTC.

The chain uses TRBV6-6 and TRBJ1-4; 7 bases are a match to TRBD1. The J segment lost 8 bases and the V segment lost 3 bases, leaving 6 bases of the junction unmatched. Germline assignment: CDR1 MNHNY and CDR2 SVGAGI (reference sequence). This CDR3 spans 14 amino acids. CDR3 DNA: TGTGCCAGCAGTTATGAGGGGGCGAGGGAAAAACTGTTTTTT. Translated, it gives CASSYEGAREKLFF.

The J gene is TRBJ1-2, the V gene TRBV5-1; D is uncertain. The CDR3 length is 12 residues. The germline V and J ends were trimmed by 4 bases and 6 bases, with 10 bases remaining between them. In germline, CDR1 is SGHRS, CDR2 YFSETQ. In DNA form, the CDR3 reads TGCGCCAGCAGCCCGGTCGGGGATGGCTACACCTTC. Protein: CASSPVGDGYTF.

This chain links TRBV20-1 with TRBJ1-2; D remains unclear. This CDR3 has 14 amino acids. Germline CDR1 DFQATT, CDR2 SNEGSKA (reference sequence). Trimming cost V 0 bases and J 0 bases, with 8 bases left between them. The CDR3 DNA reads as TGCAGTGCTAGAGATCGCGGCGCTAACTATGGCTACACCTTC. Amino acids: CSARDRGANYGYTF.

This chain joins TRBV20-1 and TRBJ2-1; maybe TRBD1 (5 bases). V gave up 0 bases and J gave up 3 bases, with 15 bases separating them. Germline V gene lookup returns CDR1 DFQATT and CDR2 SNEGSKA (reference sequence). The CDR3 has 16 amino acids. The DNA of the CDR3 is TGCAGTGCTAGAGATTGGGCCGAAGGGGTCTACAATGAGCAGTTCTTC. Translated, it gives CSARDWAEGVYNEQFF.

The table lists this clonotype with a few counts. The chain combines TRBV20-1 with TRBJ2-7; D gene ambiguous. The CDR3 loop spans 11 amino acids. Germline-derived CDR1 and CDR2 are DFQATT and SNEGSKA (reference sequence). Trimming took 3 bases from V and 0 from J, leaving 3 bases between them. The CDR3 region has the DNA TGCAGTGCTAGCCACTCCTACGAGCAGTACTTC. It encodes CSASHSYEQYF.

This sequence joins TRBV28 and TRBJ2-7; TRBD1 is a possible D gene (6 bases). The V and J ends lost 8 bases and 2 bases respectively, with 10 bases between them. CDR3 size: 12 residues. Germline V gene sequence: CDR1 MDHEN, CDR2 SYDVKM. The CDR3 region is CASGTSPYEQYF. The DNA of the CDR3 is TGTGCCAGCGGGACATCGCCCTACGAGCAGTACTTC.

The chain combines TRBV12-3 or TRBV12-4 with TRBJ2-7, with 9 bases that match TRBD1. The J call may be mistaken, given a closer DNA end match to TRBJ2-5. The CDR3 is 14 amino acids. The CDR3 DNA sequence: TGTGCCAGCAGCCGGACGACAGGGGGAGAGACCCAGTACTTC. Translating gives CASSRTTGGETQYF.

The chain couples TRBV5-1 to TRBJ2-7, with D unresolved. CDR3 size: 15 residues. The V end lost 2 bases, the J end lost 0 bases, and 12 bases lay between the germline ends. Germline V gives CDR1 SGHRS, CDR2 YFSETQ. The CDR3 loop is CASSFNTASSYEQYF. The DNA of the CDR3 is TGCGCCAGCAGCTTTAACACCGCGAGCTCCTACGAGCAGTACTTC.

Of note for this clonotype: A much larger clone is a single base away; this may be a read error. J is TRBJ2-5 and V is TRBV13; 7 positions agree with TRBD1. The V gene end was trimmed by 5 bases and the J gene end by 11 bases; junction bases not matched to a gene: 11. Germline V gene data show CDR1 as PRHDT and CDR2 as FYEKMQ (reference sequence). This CDR3 comprises 13 residues. In DNA, the CDR3 is TGTGCCAGCAGCCGGGACAGCCGGAATGAGCAGTACTTC. This encodes CASSRDSRNEQYF.

The chain carries TRBV20-1 and TRBJ1-6; tentatively, D is TRBD1 (5 bases). CDR1 DFQATT and CDR2 SNEGSKA come from the germline V gene (reference sequence). The CDR3 consists of 13 residues. Between the trimmed V and J ends, which lost 5 bases and 8 bases, there was a span of 13 bases. The CDR3 sequence: CSALGVSDSPLHF. The CDR3, as DNA: TGCAGTGCTCTGGGGGTTTCCGATTCACCCCTCCACTTT.

The CDR3 DNA is TGTGCCAGCAGTTTGGACAGAACCGCGGAAGATGAGCAGTTCTTC. Translation gives CASSLDRTAEDEQFF. J is TRBJ2-1 and V is TRBV6-6, with a weak D call TRBD1 (6 bases). Trimming left V 4 bases short and J 8 bases short, with 18 bases between. CDR3 size: 15 residues. Germline CDR1 is MNHNY and CDR2 is SVGAGI (reference sequence).

The sample holds one count of this clonotype. This may be a read error: a much more frequent sequence differs by one nucleotide. The J gene is TRBJ1-5, the V gene TRBV7-8, with no clear D. Per the germline V gene, CDR1 is SGHVS and CDR2 is FQNEAQ. Trimming took off 2 bases at V and 9 bases at J, with 8 bases between the two ends. The CDR3 loop spans 12 amino acids. CDR3: CASSLSQLPQHF. The CDR3 DNA reads TGTGCCAGCAGCTTATCTCAGCTGCCCCAGCATTTT.

The gene calls are TRBV7-9 and TRBJ2-7, with D perhaps matching TRBD1 (6 bases). In germline, CDR1 is SEHNR, CDR2 FQNEAQ (reference sequence). This CDR3 is built from 15 residues. V dropped 5 bases and J dropped 5 bases, with 19 bases sitting between them. CDR3 DNA sequence: TGTGCCAGCAGCAGTACCAGGGGTACTCGCCACGAGCAGTACTTC. As protein: CASSSTRGTRHEQYF.

This sequence joins TRBV3-1 and TRBJ1-6, with D possibly being TRBD1 (5 bases). Germline CDR1 reads LGHDT; CDR2 reads YNNKEL (reference sequence). The CDR3 loop spans 15 amino acids. Trimming left V 0 bases short and J 10 bases short, with 13 bases between. The CDR3 is CASSQDWGRDSPLHF. The CDR3 DNA is TGTGCCAGCAGCCAAGATTGGGGAAGGGACTCACCCCTCCACTTT.

This clonotype appeared once. This chain uses TRBV5-1 with TRBJ1-1, with 7 nucleotides matching TRBD1. CDR1 is SGHRS, CDR2 YFSETQ, per germline. V lost 4 bases and J lost 0; bases outside the gene matches: 12. The CDR3 length is 17 residues. CDR3 DNA: TGCGCCAGCAGCATGGCATACAGGGGCAGGATGAACACTGAAGCTTTCTTT. The encoded protein is CASSMAYRGRMNTEAFF.

The chain uses TRBV9 and TRBJ2-7; D tentatively fits TRBD1 or TRBD2 (5 bases each). Germline loops: CDR1 SGDLS, CDR2 YYNGEE. The CDR3 runs to 15 residues. Trimming shortened V by 0 bases and J by 3 bases, and 13 bases separated the two germline ends. The chain's CDR3 is CASSVDGTRNYEQYF. The CDR3 DNA is TGTGCCAGCAGCGTAGACGGGACCCGGAACTACGAGCAGTACTTC.